This T cell receptor (beta chain) was observed in a study of PD-L1 blockade in urothelial cancer. As for the study in general: Male sex and bladder-origin urothelial cancer characterized about 85% of the 29 patients. Prior chemotherapy in patients spanned 0 to 3 regimens.

Sequenced by immunoSEQ multiplex PCR; TCRdb stores in-frame clones only, minus some. The table records about 50,000 clones, 70% to 80% of them present only once. From germline, CDR1 is SGHDN and CDR2 FVKESK. The CDR3 is made up of 13 amino acids. Trimming took off 0 bases at V and 5 bases at J, with 4 bases between the two ends. With regard to this clone: Other DNA sequences from this sample encode an identical CDR3 as well.

Each patient presented with locally advanced or metastatic urothelial carcinoma. Pretreatment and on-treatment blood mononuclear cell samples were taken, totaling between 1 and 8 time points per patient. The chain links TRBV14 to TRBJ2-2, with unresolved D. This receptor was identified in a man aged 65 to 85 with urothelial cancer. The sample was PBMCs, taken around atezolizumab (anti-PD-L1) treatment. CDR3 coding DNA: TGTGCCAGCAGCCAAGAGTTAACCGGGGAGCTGTTTTTT. Amino acid sequence: CASSQELTGELFF.